This T cell receptor beta chain stems from a study of cytomegalovirus exposure and HLA in healthy donors. The CDR3 is 13 residues long. Trimming took 5 bases from V and 4 from J, leaving 11 bases between them. The germline V gene has CDR1 MDHEN and CDR2 SYDVKM. PCR amplification relied on 60 Vbeta primers (plus 13 Jbeta primers). The assay was immunoSEQ multiplex PCR, and TCRdb's table has in-frame clones only and misses some. The table shows 100,000 to 150,000 clones, with over 60% occurring only once. The receptor's source is a woman aged 40 to 50 in good health and CMV-seropositive. This sequence joins TRBV28 and TRBJ1-2, with D perhaps TRBD1 (5 bases). The sequenced material came from PBMCs. The chain's CDR3 is CASSTHQGYGYTF. DNA of the CDR3: TGTGCCAGCAGTACCCACCAGGGCTATGGCTACACCTTC.